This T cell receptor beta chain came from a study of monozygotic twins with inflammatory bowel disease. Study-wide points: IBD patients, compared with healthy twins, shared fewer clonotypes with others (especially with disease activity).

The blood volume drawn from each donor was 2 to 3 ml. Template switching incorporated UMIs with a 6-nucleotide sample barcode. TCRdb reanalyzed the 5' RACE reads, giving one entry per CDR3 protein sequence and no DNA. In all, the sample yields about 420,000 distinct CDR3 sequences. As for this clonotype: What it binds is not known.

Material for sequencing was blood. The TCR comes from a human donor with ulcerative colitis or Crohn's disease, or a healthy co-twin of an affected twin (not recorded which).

The CDR3 spells CSATGQGYNEQFF. The chain links TRBV29-1 to TRBJ2-1; the D gene TCRdb calls, TRBD1, cannot be checked with no DNA. Germline values: CDR1 SQVTM, CDR2 ANQGSEA. The CDR3 totals 13 residues.